This paragraph reports one T cell receptor beta chain. Germline-derived CDR1 and CDR2 are MNHNS and SASEGT. The V segment lost 3 bases and the J segment 7 bases; nucleotides outside the gene matches: 4. The CDR3 has 13 amino acids. The table came from immunoSEQ multiplex PCR; TCRdb's copy has only in-frame clones and leaves some out. The sample includes tens of thousands of clones, roughly 91% of them seen just once. The data belong to a study of T cell changes during pregnancy in multiple sclerosis. The specimen was CD4+ T cells from peripheral blood mononuclear cells, collected in the third trimester of pregnancy. This rearrangement joins TRBV6-1 to TRBJ1-2; 8 bases are a match to TRBD1. The receptor's source is a female donor with multiple sclerosis, enrolled in a pregnancy study. CDR3 protein: CASSDRGRRGYTF. Here the CDR3 DNA reads TGTGCCAGCAGTGACAGGGGGCGACGTGGCTACACCTTC.